This TCR beta chain was identified during a study of spatial heterogeneity in lung cancer. Germline V gene lookup returns CDR1 DFQATT and CDR2 SNEGSKA (reference sequence). CDR3 size: 18 residues. J gave up 0 bases and V 1 base, and 9 bases lay outside the gene matches. Time point defined: sample taken at primary tumor resection. In each case, whole RNA from tumor, nontumor lung or frozen PBMC was sequenced unsorted. This clonotype has at least ten counts. MiXCR was run by TCRdb on the 5' RACE reads, yielding one entry per CDR3 protein. Seen here are 3,000 to 3,500 distinct CDR3 sequences, more than 35% observed once, and the top ten hold around four fifths.

The receptor's source is a male donor with early-stage non-small cell lung cancer. The rearrangement links TRBV20-1 to TRBJ2-5; 12 positions match TRBD2. This sample comprised PBMCs, obtained at surgery. CDR3 residues: CSARGGGLAGRYQETQYF. CDR3 DNA: TGCAGTGCTAGAGGAGGGGGACTAGCGGGCCGGTACCAAGAGACCCAGTACTTC.